These 26 T cell receptor beta chains were sequenced from one sample in a study of blood T cell repertoires in COVID-19. Sequencing used immunoSEQ multiplex PCR; TCRdb keeps in-frame clones, though not all of them. The table lists about 49,000 clones, approximately 90% of them singletons. The sample was peripheral blood. These receptors were obtained from a man older than 75 with acute or convalescent COVID-19.

The gene calls are TRBV19 and TRBJ1-1; 7 positions match TRBD1. The germline V gene has CDR1 LNHDA and CDR2 SQIVND (reference sequence). The CDR3 has 15 amino acids. V was pared by 7 bases and J by 2 bases, with 10 bases of the junction left unmatched. The CDR3 sequence is CASKRQGDLNTEAFF. The CDR3 region has the DNA TGTGCCAGTAAACGCCAGGGGGATCTAAACACTGAAGCTTTCTTT.

This clone has just one count. At one boundary the junction diverges from the germline segment, which might be a read error. V gene TRBV6-5 combines with J gene TRBJ2-7; TRBD2 matches 8 bases. Germline V gene sequence: CDR1 MNHEY, CDR2 SVGAGI. The CDR3 contains 14 residues. The CDR3 sequence is CASSPYRTSPAKDF. The CDR3 DNA sequence: TGTGCCAGCAGTCCCTACCGGACTAGCCCGGCAAAGGACTTC.

The chain is built from TRBV27 and TRBJ2-2, with TRBD1 matching 8 bases. Trimming took 5 bases from V and 4 from J; bases not matched to a gene: 6. The germline V gene has CDR1 MNHEY and CDR2 SMNVEV (reference sequence). The CDR3 covers 15 residues. The CDR3 nucleotides read TGTGCCAGCAGTCCCGCCACAGGGGGCACCGGGGAGCTGTTTTTT. Translating it yields CASSPATGGTGELFF.

The chain is built from TRBV15 and TRBJ2-1, with D perhaps TRBD2 (6 bases). V lost 5 bases to trimming and J lost 0 bases, with 11 bases between them. This CDR3 has 15 amino acids. The germline V gene encodes CDR1 LNHNV and CDR2 YYDKDF (reference sequence). CDR3: CATSATGSSYNEQFF. For the CDR3, the DNA is TGTGCCACCAGCGCCACCGGGAGCTCCTACAATGAGCAGTTCTTC.

The sample holds one count of this clone. The J gene is TRBJ2-2, the V gene TRBV2, with D possibly matching TRBD2 (7 bases). CDR1 is SNHLY, CDR2 FYNNEI, per germline. The CDR3 has 16 residues. V was pared by 7 bases and J by 5 bases, with 20 bases between. As DNA, the CDR3 is TGTGCCAGCACCGATCCCGGGGGAGGGGGTACCGGGGAGCTGTTTTTT. Protein: CASTDPGGGGTGELFF.

In its sample, this clone was seen once. V and J are TRBV5-8 and TRBJ2-5; 7 bases map to TRBD1. From germline, CDR1 is SGHTS and CDR2 YDEGEE. The V segment lost 2 bases and the J segment 5 bases; nucleotides outside the gene matches: 12. The CDR3 length is 16 residues. CDR3 nucleotide sequence: TGTGCCAGCAGCTTTACATGGGGACAGACCGCGGAGACCCAGTACTTC. This codes for CASSFTWGQTAETQYF.

This clone came up a few times. The chain uses TRBV5-1 and TRBJ1-6; unclear D gene. This CDR3 is 14 amino acids long. The germline CDR1 and CDR2 sequences are SGHRS and YFSETQ. Trimming took 5 bases from V and 7 from J, leaving 13 bases between them. CDR3 sequence reads: CASRRGDENSPLHF. The CDR3 DNA follows: TGCGCCAGCAGGCGCGGGGATGAAAATTCACCCCTCCACTTT.

CDR3 loop: CASRQGNSDNSPLHF. The DNA of the CDR3 is TGCGCCAGCAGGCAGGGAAACTCGGACAATTCACCCCTCCACTTT. The chain couples TRBV5-1 to TRBJ1-6, with D possibly matching TRBD1 (5 bases). Germline V lookup: CDR1 SGHRS, CDR2 YFSETQ. V was shortened by 5 bases and J by 7 bases, with 16 bases between the two germline ends. The CDR3 contains 15 residues.

This clone showed up just a few times. The chain recombines TRBV6-5 with TRBJ1-6; D ambiguous. The CDR3 contains 13 residues. Germline V gives CDR1 MNHEY, CDR2 SVGAGI. Trimming shortened V by 3 bases and J by 6 bases, and 6 bases separated the two germline ends. The CDR3 spells CASSYEFNSPLHF. Written as DNA, the CDR3 is TGTGCCAGCAGTTATGAGTTTAATTCACCCCTCCACTTT.

The CDR3 nucleotides read TGCGCCAGCAGCTTGCGTCAGGGCGGTCCCTATGGCTACACCTTC. As protein: CASSLRQGGPYGYTF. This rearrangement joins TRBV5-1 to TRBJ1-2; D might be TRBD1 (5 bases). Looked up from germline, CDR1 is SGHRS and CDR2 is YFSETQ. The V end was cut by 1 base, the J end by 4 bases, with 14 bases between. The CDR3 is made up of 15 amino acids.

The chain couples TRBV12-5 to TRBJ2-4; the match to TRBD2 covers 8 bases. V was clipped by 0 bases and J by 7 bases; unmatched bases: 14. CDR1 and CDR2 from the germline V gene are LGHNT and FRNRAP. This CDR3 has 18 amino acids. The DNA of the CDR3 is TGTGCTAGTGGTTTGGTACGAAGCGGCCACCCGGGGGGGAACATTCAGTACTTC. It encodes CASGLVRSGHPGGNIQYF.

CDR3 sequence reads: CASGSSGGGGTEAFF. The CDR3 DNA sequence: TGTGCTAGTGGTTCCTCAGGGGGCGGAGGGACTGAAGCTTTCTTT. J is TRBJ1-1 and V is TRBV12-5; the match to TRBD1 covers 8 bases. This CDR3 has 15 residues. Germline loops: CDR1 LGHNT, CDR2 FRNRAP. The J segment lost 5 bases and the V segment lost 4 bases, leaving 9 bases of the junction unmatched.

This clone was counted a single time. The genes are TRBV29-1 and TRBJ1-1; D remains unclear. CDR3 length equals 15 residues. Germline CDR1 reads SQVTM; CDR2 reads ANQGSEA. Trimming shortened V by 1 base and J by 0 bases, and 12 bases separated the two germline ends. The CDR3 is CSVEGRLRLNTEAFF. The CDR3 coding sequence is TGCAGCGTTGAAGGGAGACTCAGACTGAACACTGAAGCTTTCTTT.

The chain links TRBV2 to TRBJ2-3; 7 bases fit TRBD2. V was clipped by 1 base and J by 6 bases; unmatched bases: 7. Looked up from germline, CDR1 is SNHLY and CDR2 is FYNNEI. The CDR3 consists of 15 residues. CDR3 in amino acids: CASSEVPGSGDTQYF. The CDR3, as DNA: TGTGCCAGCAGTGAAGTCCCTGGTAGCGGGGATACGCAGTATTTT.

V is TRBV4-1 and J is TRBJ2-3, with D tentatively TRBD2 (6 bases). Trimming stripped 6 bases from V and 7 bases from J, with 17 bases between. This CDR3 is 14 amino acids long. Germline V gene lookup returns CDR1 MGHRA and CDR2 YSYEKL. The CDR3 reads CASSLLGLMNTQYF. The CDR3 DNA follows: TGCGCCAGCAGTCTCTTGGGACTGATGAATACGCAGTATTTT.

This rearrangement joins TRBV5-1 to TRBJ2-7; D possibly corresponds to TRBD1 (6 bases). The CDR3 is 13 amino acids. The V and J ends lost 0 bases and 4 bases respectively, with 8 bases between them. From germline, CDR1 is SGHRS and CDR2 YFSETQ. DNA for the CDR3: TGCGCCAGCAGCTTGGGGACAGTATACGAGCAGTACTTC. It yields the protein CASSLGTVYEQYF. Using reference TRBV5-1 and TRBJ2-7 for the parts outside the CDR3, the full variable domain is KAGVTQTPRYLIKTRGQQVTLSCSPISGHRSVSWYQQTPGQGLQFLFEYFSETQRNKGNFPGRFSGRQFSNSRSEMNVSTLELGDSALYLCASSLGTVYEQYFGPGTRLTVT.

This chain joins TRBV13 and TRBJ2-3; TRBD2 agrees at 7 bases. The germline V gene encodes CDR1 PRHDT and CDR2 FYEKMQ (reference sequence). The CDR3 is made up of 12 amino acids. V shed 5 bases and J 6 bases; nucleotides not matched to a gene: 2. CDR3 residues: CASSPGGDTQYF. CDR3 nucleotide sequence: TGTGCCAGCAGCCCCGGGGGGGATACGCAGTATTTT.

Regarding this clone: The same CDR3 arises from other DNA sequences in this sample as well. The chain couples TRBV9 to TRBJ1-1, with D unclear. Germline V CDR1 and CDR2: SGDLS, YYNGEE. CDR3 length: 13 residues. Trimming cost V 2 bases and J 0 bases, with 5 bases left between them. CDR3 nucleotides: TGTGCCAGCAGCGTCGCAGTGAACACTGAAGCTTTCTTT. This encodes CASSVAVNTEAFF.

The V gene is TRBV24-1, the J gene TRBJ2-5, with D possibly matching TRBD2 (6 bases). There are 16 residues in the CDR3. The V end was cut by 2 bases, the J end by 5 bases, with 17 bases between. Germline V gene data show CDR1 as KGHDR and CDR2 as SFDVKD. The CDR3 nucleotides read TGTGCCACCAGTGATTCCCCGGGCGGGGCGCGGGAGACCCAGTACTTC. Residues: CATSDSPGGARETQYF.

The chain uses TRBV5-7 and TRBJ2-3; possibly TRBD1 for D (6 bases). TRBV5-7 is treated as an ORF (open reading frame) with a function not yet certain. This CDR3 contains 15 residues. V gave up 4 bases and J gave up 5 bases, with 17 bases separating them. The CDR3 reads CASSMTGKFRDTQYF. The CDR3 region has the DNA TGTGCCAGCAGCATGACAGGTAAGTTTCGAGATACGCAGTATTTT.

The V call is TRBV10-2, the J call TRBJ2-1; no clear D. Germline V lookup: CDR1 WSHSY, CDR2 SAAADI. V lost 6 bases, J lost 6 bases, and 6 bases lay in between. The CDR3 is made up of 11 amino acids. This chain's CDR3 is CASSPSNEQFF. The CDR3 DNA reads as TGCGCCAGCAGCCCTAGCAATGAGCAGTTCTTC.

The chain employs TRBV11-2 and TRBJ2-3; 9 positions agree with TRBD1. CDR1 and CDR2 from the germline V gene are SGHAT and FQNNGV. The V gene end was trimmed by 3 bases and the J gene end by 6 bases; junction bases not matched to a gene: 1. This CDR3 has 13 amino acids. The CDR3 DNA sequence: TGTGCCAGCAGCTTTGGACAGGGGGATACGCAGTATTTT. It codes for CASSFGQGDTQYF.

V gene TRBV10-2 combines with J gene TRBJ2-7; weak D call: TRBD1 (6 bases). This CDR3 comprises 16 residues. Germline CDR1 is WSHSY and CDR2 is SAAADI. The V gene lost 3 bases and the J gene lost 7 bases, with 22 bases spanning the gap. In DNA form, the CDR3 reads TGCGCCAGCAGTGAATCCGCCGGGACAAGTCGAGCGGAGCAGTACTTC. The encoded protein is CASSESAGTSRAEQYF.

The chain has TRBV29-1 and TRBJ2-1; D unclear. This CDR3 comprises 11 residues. Germline lookup yields CDR1 SQVTM and CDR2 ANQGSEA. Trimming cost V 6 bases and J 9 bases, with 12 bases left between them. This CDR3 is CSVASSGEQFF. The CDR3 nucleotides are TGCAGCGTCGCCTCCAGTGGTGAGCAGTTCTTC.

The V gene is TRBV7-2, the J gene TRBJ1-6, with 8 bases aligning to TRBD1. Trimming cost V 5 bases and J 13 bases; bases outside gene matches: 16. Germline V gene sequence: CDR1 SGHTA, CDR2 FQGNSA. The CDR3 sequence is 16 residues long. The DNA of the CDR3 is TGTGCCAGCAGCCCCCGCCTGGCAGGGGGCGGACGGCCCCTCCACTTT. Its translation is CASSPRLAGGGRPLHF.

J is TRBJ1-4 and V is TRBV28; D unresolved. CDR1 MDHEN and CDR2 SYDVKM come from the germline V gene. V gave up 4 bases and J gave up 8 bases, with 8 bases separating them. This CDR3 has 12 residues. CDR3 amino acids: CASSSKREKLFF. The DNA for the CDR3 is TGTGCCAGCAGTTCCAAGAGAGAAAAACTGTTTTTT.